The rows below give T cell receptor beta chains drawn from one sample of a study of response to subunit inactivated influenza vaccine. One entry per CDR3 protein, called by TCRdb with MiXCR from the RT-PCR reads. The sample includes 500,000 to 550,000 distinct CDR3 sequences, about 7.6% of them seen just once. The source was PBMCs from blood, collected 23 months after vaccination. The receptors originated from a man in his fifties or sixties who received an inactivated influenza vaccine. CDR3s include the opening cysteine and the closing phenylalanine or tryptophan. The order of the fields is V gene, clone size, D gene, J gene, CDR3 DNA, CDR3 protein. A D gene is named only where the DNA matches it firmly. Only part of the rows carry a size: once, few, many, or a class if the clone is expanded.

TRBV6-2/TRBV6-3	-	TRBD1	TRBJ2-7	TGTGCCAGCACCGAATGGGACAGAGCCTACGAGCAGTACTTC	CASTEWDRAYEQYF
TRBV3-1	-	TRBD1	TRBJ2-7	TGTGCCAGCAGCCAAGGAGGAACAGGGGCGCAGTACTTC	CASSQGGTGAQYF
TRBV7-9	few	-	TRBJ2-5	TGTGCCAGCAGCTTAAACAGGCGGTCGGAGACCCAGTACTTC	CASSLNRRSETQYF
TRBV10-3	many	-	TRBJ2-2	TGTGCCATCAGTGAAAGGACGACCAACACCGGGGAGCTGTTTTTT	CAISERTTNTGELFF
TRBV6-2/TRBV6-3	few	-	TRBJ2-1	TGTGCCAGCAGAGACCCGGGACGGCTCGCCGAGCAGTTCTTC	CASRDPGRLAEQFF
TRBV12-3/TRBV12-4	-	TRBD1	TRBJ1-3	TGTGCCAGCAGTTACAGGGGGAAAAGGGGAAACACCATATATTTT	CASSYRGKRGNTIYF
TRBV7-9	many	TRBD1	TRBJ2-7	TGTGCCAGCAGCTTAACAACGACAGGGGGGAACGAGCAGTACTTC	CASSLTTTGGNEQYF
TRBV10-3	-	TRBD1	TRBJ1-1	TGTGCCATCAGCCCAGGGGGAGGCACTGAAGCTTTCTTT	CAISPGGGTEAFF
TRBV5-1	many	TRBD1	TRBJ2-1	TGCGCCAGCAGCTTCCAGGGGGTGGACTTCAATGAGCAGTTCTTC	CASSFQGVDFNEQFF
TRBV9	few	-	TRBJ2-5	TGTGCCAGCAGCGTAGCGAACAGCGGACTTTGGGAGACCCAGTACTTC	CASSVANSGLWETQYF
TRBV11-2	few	-	TRBJ2-5	TGTGCCAGCAGCCGCCCGGACAGATACCAAGAGACCCAGTACTTC	CASSRPDRYQETQYF
TRBV2	-	TRBD1	TRBJ2-3	TGTGCCAGCAACCGGGACAGGAACACAGATACGCAGTATTTT	CASNRDRNTDTQYF
TRBV20-1	-	TRBD1	TRBJ1-1	TGCAGTGCTAGAGAGTGGGGCAGGGGGCAAACTGAAGCTTTCTTT	CSAREWGRGQTEAFF
TRBV10-3	many	TRBD1	TRBJ1-2	TGTGCCACCCAGCCGGGACAGGGGGTGGACTATGGCTACACCTTC	CATQPGQGVDYGYTF
TRBV10-2	few	TRBD1	TRBJ1-5	TGCGCCAGCAGTGAGGGGACAGGGTCCTATAGCAATCAGCCCCAGCATTTT	CASSEGTGSYSNQPQHF
TRBV12-3/TRBV12-4	many	-	TRBJ2-2	TGTGCCAGCAGTTTAATGGAGCCCGGGGAGCTGTTTTTT	CASSLMEPGELFF
TRBV6-1	-	-	TRBJ2-7	TGTGCCAGCAGTGCGTCATATTTCTCCTACGAGCAGTACTTC	CASSASYFSYEQYF